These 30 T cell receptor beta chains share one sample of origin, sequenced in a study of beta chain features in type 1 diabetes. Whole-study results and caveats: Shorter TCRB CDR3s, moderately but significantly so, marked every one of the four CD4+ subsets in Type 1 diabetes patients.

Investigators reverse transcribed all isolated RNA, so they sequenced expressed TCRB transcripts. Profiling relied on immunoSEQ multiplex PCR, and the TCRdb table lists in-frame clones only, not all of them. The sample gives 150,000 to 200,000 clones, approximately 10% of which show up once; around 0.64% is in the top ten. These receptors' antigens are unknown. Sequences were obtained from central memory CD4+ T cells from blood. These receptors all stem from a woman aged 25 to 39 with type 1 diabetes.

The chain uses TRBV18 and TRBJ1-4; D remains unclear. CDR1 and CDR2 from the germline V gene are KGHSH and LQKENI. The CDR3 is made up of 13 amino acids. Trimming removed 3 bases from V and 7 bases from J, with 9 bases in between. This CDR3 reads CASSPGRIEKLFF. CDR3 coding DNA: TGTGCCAGCTCACCCGGGAGGATTGAAAAACTGTTTTTT.

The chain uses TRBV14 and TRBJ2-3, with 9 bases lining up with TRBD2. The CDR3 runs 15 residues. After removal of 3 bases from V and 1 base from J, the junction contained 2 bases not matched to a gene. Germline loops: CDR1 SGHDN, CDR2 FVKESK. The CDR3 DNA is TGTGCCAGCAGCCATAGCGGGAGAGGCACAGATACGCAGTATTTT. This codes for CASSHSGRGTDTQYF. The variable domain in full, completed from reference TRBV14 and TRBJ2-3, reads EAGVTQFPSHSVIEKGQTVTLRCDPISGHDNLYWYRRVMGKEIKFLLHFVKESKQDESGMPNNRFLAERTGGTYSTLKVQPAELEDSGVYFCASSHSGRGTDTQYFGPGTRLTVL.

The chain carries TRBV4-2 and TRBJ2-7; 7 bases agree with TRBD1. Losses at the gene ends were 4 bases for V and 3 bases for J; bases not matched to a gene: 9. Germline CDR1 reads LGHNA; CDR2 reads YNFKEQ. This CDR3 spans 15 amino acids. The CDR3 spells CASSPTSGQSYEQYF. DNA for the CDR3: TGTGCCAGCAGCCCCACTTCGGGACAGAGCTACGAGCAGTACTTC.

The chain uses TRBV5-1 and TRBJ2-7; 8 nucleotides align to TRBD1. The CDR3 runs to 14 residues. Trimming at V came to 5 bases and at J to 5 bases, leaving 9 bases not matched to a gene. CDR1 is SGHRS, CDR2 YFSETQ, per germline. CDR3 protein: CASSRDRGGNEQYF. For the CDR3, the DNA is TGCGCCAGCAGTCGAGACAGGGGAGGCAACGAGCAGTACTTC. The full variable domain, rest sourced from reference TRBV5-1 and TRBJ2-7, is KAGVTQTPRYLIKTRGQQVTLSCSPISGHRSVSWYQQTPGQGLQFLFEYFSETQRNKGNFPGRFSGRQFSNSRSEMNVSTLELGDSALYLCASSRDRGGNEQYFGPGTRLTVT.

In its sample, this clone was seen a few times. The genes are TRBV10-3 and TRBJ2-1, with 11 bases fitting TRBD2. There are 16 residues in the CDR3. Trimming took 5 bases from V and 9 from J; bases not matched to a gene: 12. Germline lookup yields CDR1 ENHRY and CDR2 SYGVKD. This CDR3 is CAISHSGRAQIGEQFF. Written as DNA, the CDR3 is TGTGCCATCAGTCATAGCGGGAGGGCCCAAATTGGTGAGCAGTTCTTC.

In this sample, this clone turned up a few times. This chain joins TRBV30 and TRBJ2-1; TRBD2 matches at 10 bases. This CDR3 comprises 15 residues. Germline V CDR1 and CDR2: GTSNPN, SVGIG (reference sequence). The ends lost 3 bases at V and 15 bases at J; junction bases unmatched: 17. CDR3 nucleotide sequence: TGTGCCTGGAGCCACGGGGCTAGCGGGAGTTCCAGGCGGTTCTTC. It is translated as CAWSHGASGSSRRFF.

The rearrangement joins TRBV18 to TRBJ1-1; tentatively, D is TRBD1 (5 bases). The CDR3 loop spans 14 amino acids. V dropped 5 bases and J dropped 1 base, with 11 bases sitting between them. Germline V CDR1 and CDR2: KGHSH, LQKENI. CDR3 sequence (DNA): TGTGCCAGCTCAGAAAGACAGCCGAACACTGAAGCTTTCTTT. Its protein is CASSERQPNTEAFF.

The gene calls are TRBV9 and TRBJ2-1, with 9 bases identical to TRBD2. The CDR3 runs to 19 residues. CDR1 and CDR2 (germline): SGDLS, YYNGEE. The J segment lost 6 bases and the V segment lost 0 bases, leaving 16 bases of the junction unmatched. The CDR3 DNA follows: TGTGCCAGCAGCGTAGTCCCCCCAGGTATAGCGGGAGAACGCAATGAGCAGTTCTTC. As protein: CASSVVPPGIAGERNEQFF.

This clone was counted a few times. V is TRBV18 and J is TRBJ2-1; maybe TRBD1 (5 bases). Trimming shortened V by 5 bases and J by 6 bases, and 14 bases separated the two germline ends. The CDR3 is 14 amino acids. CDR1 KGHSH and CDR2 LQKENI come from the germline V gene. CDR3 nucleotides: TGTGCCAGCTCAAGGCAGGGCGGAACCAATGAGCAGTTCTTC. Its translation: CASSRQGGTNEQFF.

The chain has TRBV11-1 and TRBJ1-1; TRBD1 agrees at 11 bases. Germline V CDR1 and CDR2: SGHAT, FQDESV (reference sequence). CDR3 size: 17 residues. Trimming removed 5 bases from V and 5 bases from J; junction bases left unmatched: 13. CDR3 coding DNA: TGTGCCAGCAGCGACCGGACAGGGGGCGCGGGAATGACTGAAGCTTTCTTT. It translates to CASSDRTGGAGMTEAFF.

The DNA of the CDR3 is TGTGCCACCAGCAGAGATCAGGGCCAAGAGACCCAGTACTTC. As protein: CATSRDQGQETQYF. The chain carries TRBV15 and TRBJ2-5; weak D call: TRBD1 (5 bases). In germline, CDR1 is LNHNV, CDR2 YYDKDF (reference sequence). The CDR3 spans 14 residues. Trimming pared 0 bases from V and 1 base from J, leaving 6 bases between.

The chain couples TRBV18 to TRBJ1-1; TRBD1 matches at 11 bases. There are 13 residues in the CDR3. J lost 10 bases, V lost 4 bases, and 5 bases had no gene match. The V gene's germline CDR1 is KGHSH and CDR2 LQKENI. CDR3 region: CASSRGQGEGAFF. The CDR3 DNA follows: TGTGCCAGCTCACGGGGACAGGGGGAAGGAGCTTTCTTT. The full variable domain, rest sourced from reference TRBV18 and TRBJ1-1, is NAGVMQNPRHLVRRRGQEARLRCSPMKGHSHVYWYRQLPEEGLKFMVYLQKENIIDESGMPKERFSAEFPKEGPSILRIQQVVRGDSAAYFCASSRGQGEGAFFGQGTRLTVV.

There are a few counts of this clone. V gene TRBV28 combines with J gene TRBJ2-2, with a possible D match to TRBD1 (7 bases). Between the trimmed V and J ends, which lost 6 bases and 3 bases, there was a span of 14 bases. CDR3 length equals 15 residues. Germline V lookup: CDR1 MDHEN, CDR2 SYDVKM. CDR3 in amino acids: CASRMGGQYTGELFF. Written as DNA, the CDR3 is TGTGCCAGCAGGATGGGGGGACAGTACACCGGGGAGCTGTTTTTT.

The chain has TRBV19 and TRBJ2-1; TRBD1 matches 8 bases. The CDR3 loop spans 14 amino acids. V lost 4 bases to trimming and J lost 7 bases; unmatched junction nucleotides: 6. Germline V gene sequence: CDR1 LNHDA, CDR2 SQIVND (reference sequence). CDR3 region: CASSTDRAWNEQFF. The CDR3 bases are TGTGCCAGTAGTACGGACAGGGCCTGGAATGAGCAGTTCTTC.

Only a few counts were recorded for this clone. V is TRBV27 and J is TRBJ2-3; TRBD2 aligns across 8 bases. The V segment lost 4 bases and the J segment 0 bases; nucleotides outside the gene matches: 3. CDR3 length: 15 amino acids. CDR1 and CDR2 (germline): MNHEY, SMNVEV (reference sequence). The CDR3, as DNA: TGTGCCAGCAGTTCCCGACTAGCGAGCACAGATACGCAGTATTTT. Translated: CASSSRLASTDTQYF.

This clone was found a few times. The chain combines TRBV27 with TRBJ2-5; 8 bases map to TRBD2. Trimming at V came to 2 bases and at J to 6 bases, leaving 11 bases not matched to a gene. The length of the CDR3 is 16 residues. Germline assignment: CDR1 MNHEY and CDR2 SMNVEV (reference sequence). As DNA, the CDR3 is TGTGCCAGCAGTTTAGAGTTCTGGACTAGCCGACAGACCCAGTACTTC. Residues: CASSLEFWTSRQTQYF.

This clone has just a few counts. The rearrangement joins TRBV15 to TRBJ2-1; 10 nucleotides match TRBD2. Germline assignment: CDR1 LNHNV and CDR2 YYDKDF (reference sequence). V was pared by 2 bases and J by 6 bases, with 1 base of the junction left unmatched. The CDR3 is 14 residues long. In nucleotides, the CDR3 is TGTGCCACCAGCAGACTAGCGGGAGTCAATGAGCAGTTCTTC. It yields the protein CATSRLAGVNEQFF.

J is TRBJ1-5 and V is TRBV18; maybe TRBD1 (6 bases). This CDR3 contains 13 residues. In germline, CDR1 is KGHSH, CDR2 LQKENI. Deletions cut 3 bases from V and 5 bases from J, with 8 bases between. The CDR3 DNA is TGTGCCAGCTCACCCGACAGGCATCAGCCCCAGCATTTT. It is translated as CASSPDRHQPQHF.

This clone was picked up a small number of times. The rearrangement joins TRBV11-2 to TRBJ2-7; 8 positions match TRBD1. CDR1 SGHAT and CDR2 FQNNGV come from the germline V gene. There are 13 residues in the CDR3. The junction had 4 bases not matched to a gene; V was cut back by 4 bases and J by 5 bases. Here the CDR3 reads CASSSGQGDEQYF. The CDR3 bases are TGTGCCAGCAGCTCAGGACAGGGAGACGAGCAGTACTTC.

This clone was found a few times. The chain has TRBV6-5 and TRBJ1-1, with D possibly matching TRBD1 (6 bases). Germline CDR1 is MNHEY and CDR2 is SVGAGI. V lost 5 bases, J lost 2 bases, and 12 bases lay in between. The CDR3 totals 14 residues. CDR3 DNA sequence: TGTGCCAGCAGTCAGGGGTATTCTAACACTGAAGCTTTCTTT. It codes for CASSQGYSNTEAFF.

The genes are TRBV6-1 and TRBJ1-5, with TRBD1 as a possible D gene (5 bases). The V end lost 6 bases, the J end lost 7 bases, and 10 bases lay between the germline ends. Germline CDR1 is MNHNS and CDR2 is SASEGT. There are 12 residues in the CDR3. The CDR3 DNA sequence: TGTGCCAGCAGGGAATGGGGCCAGCCCCAGCATTTT. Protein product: CASREWGQPQHF.

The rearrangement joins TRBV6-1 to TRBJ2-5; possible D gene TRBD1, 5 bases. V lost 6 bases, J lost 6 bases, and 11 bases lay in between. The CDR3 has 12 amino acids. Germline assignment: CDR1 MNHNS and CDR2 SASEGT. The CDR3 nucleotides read TGTGCCAGCAGAGGGGTGGCCCAGACCCAGTACTTC. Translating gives CASRGVAQTQYF.

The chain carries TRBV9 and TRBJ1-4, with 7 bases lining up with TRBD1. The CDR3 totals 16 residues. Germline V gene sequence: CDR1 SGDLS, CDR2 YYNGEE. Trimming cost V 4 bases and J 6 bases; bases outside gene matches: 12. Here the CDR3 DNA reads TGTGCCAGCAGCCCCACCACACAGGGGATGCATGAAAAACTGTTTTTT. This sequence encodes CASSPTTQGMHEKLFF.

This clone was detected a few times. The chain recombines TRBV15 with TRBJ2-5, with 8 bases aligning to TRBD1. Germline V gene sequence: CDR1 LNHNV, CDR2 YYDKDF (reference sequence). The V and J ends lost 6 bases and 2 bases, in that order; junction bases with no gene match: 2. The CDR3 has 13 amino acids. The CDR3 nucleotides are TGTGCCACCAGTCGGACAGGGCAAGAGACCCAGTACTTC. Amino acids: CATSRTGQETQYF.

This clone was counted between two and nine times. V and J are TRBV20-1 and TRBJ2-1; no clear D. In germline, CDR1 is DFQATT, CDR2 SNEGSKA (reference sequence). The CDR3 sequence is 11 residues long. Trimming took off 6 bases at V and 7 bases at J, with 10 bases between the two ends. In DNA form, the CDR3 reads TGCAGTGCCCTCCCGCGTAATGAGCAGTTCTTC. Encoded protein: CSALPRNEQFF.

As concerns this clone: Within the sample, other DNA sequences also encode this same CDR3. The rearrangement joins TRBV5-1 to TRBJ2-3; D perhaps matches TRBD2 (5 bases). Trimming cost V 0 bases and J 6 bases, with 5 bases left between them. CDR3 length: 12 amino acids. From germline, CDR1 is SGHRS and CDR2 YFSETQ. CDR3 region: CASSLAGDTQYF. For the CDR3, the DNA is TGCGCCAGCAGCTTGGCGGGGGATACGCAGTATTTT.

CDR3 coding DNA: TGTGCCAGCAGTTTATCAGGGGGCTATGGCTACACCTTC. As protein: CASSLSGGYGYTF. This rearrangement joins TRBV28 to TRBJ1-2; TRBD1 matches at 7 bases. Germline values: CDR1 MDHEN, CDR2 SYDVKM. The CDR3 runs to 13 residues. V gave up 1 base and J gave up 4 bases; unmatched junction bases: 0.

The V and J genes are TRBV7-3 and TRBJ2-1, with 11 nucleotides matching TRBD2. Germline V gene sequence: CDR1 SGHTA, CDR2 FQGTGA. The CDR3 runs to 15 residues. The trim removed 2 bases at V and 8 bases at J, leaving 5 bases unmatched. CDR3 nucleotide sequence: TGTGCCAGCAGCTTAGTCCTAGCGGGAGGCGATGAGCAGTTCTTC. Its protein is CASSLVLAGGDEQFF.

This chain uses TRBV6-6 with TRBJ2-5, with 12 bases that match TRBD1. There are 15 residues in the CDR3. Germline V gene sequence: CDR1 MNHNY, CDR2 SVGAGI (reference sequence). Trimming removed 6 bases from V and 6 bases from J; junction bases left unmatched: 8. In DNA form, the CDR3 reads TGTGCCAGCAGCCTAGGGACAGGGGGCGAAAAGACCCAGTACTTC. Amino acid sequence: CASSLGTGGEKTQYF.

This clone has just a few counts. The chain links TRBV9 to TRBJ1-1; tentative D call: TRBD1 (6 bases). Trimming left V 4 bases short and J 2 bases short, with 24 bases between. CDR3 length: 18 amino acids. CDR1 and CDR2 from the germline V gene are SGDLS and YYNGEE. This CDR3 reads CASSQQGIGTPSNTEAFF. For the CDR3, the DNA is TGTGCCAGCAGCCAACAGGGTATAGGAACCCCTTCCAACACTGAAGCTTTCTTT.